This record looks at one T cell receptor (beta chain) sequence and its context. Its antigen is not known. Unfractionated whole blood yielded total RNA. This entry comes from a study of human T cells and chemical hapten exposure. Each CDR3 protein gets one entry after TCRdb re-called the 5' RACE reads with MiXCR. The sample lists 81,000 or so distinct CDR3 sequences; approximately 7.7% were seen once. Overall study results and limits: The number of TCRs over 1 in 1000 frequency stayed unchanged after DPC.

This receptor was identified in a male donor in good health.

The CDR3 spells CASSFGQGVADTQYF. The CDR3 DNA is TGTGCCAGCAGTTTTGGACAGGGGGTTGCAGATACGCAGTATTTT. V is TRBV12-3 or TRBV12-4 and J is TRBJ2-3; 10 bases are shared with TRBD1. The trim removed 3 bases at V and 4 bases at J, leaving 4 bases unmatched. This CDR3 is built from 15 residues.